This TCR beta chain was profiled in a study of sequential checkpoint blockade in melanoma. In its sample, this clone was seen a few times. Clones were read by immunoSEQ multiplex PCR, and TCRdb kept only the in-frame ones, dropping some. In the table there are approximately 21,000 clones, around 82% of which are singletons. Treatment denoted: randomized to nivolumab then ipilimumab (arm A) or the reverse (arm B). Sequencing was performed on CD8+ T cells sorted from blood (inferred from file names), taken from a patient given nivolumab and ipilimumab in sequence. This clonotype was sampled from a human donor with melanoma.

The CDR3 sequence: CASSVAGQNNSPLHF. The CDR3 DNA follows: TGTGCCAGCAGCGTAGCGGGACAAAATAATTCACCCCTCCACTTT. The chain carries TRBV9 and TRBJ1-6; D may be TRBD1 (6 bases). This CDR3 has 15 residues. Germline CDR1 is SGDLS and CDR2 is YYNGEE. Trimming left V 0 bases short and J 5 bases short, with 9 bases between.